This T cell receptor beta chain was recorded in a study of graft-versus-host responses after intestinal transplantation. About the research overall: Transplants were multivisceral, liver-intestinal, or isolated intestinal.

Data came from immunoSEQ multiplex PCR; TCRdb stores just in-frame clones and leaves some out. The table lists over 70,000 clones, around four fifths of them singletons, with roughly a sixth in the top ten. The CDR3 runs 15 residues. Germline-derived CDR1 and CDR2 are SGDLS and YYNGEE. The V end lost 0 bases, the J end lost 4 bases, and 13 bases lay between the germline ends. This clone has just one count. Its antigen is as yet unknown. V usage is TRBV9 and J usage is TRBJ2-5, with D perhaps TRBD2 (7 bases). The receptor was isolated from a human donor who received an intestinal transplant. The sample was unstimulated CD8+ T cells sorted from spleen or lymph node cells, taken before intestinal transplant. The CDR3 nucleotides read TGTGCCAGCAGCGTAGTGATGGGGGGGCCAGAGACCCAGTACTTC. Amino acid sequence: CASSVVMGGPETQYF. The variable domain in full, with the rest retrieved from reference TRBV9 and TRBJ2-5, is DSGVTQTPKHLITATGQRVTLRCSPRSGDLSVYWYQQSLDQGLQFLIQYYNGEERAKGNILERFSAQQFPDLHSELNLSSLELGDSALYFCASSVVMGGPETQYFGPGTRLLVL.